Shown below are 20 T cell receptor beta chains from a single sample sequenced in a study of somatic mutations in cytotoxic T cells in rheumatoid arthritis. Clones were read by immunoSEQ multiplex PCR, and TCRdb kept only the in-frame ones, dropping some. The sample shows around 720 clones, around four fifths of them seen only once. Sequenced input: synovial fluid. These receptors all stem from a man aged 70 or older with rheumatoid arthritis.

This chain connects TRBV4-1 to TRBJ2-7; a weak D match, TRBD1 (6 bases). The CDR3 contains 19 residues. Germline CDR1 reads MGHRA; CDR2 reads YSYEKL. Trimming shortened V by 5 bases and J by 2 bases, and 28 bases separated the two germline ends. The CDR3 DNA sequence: TGCGCCAGCAGCACCCAACAGGGTTTCCTGGATCGGAATACCTACGAGCAGTACTTC. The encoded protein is CASSTQQGFLDRNTYEQYF.

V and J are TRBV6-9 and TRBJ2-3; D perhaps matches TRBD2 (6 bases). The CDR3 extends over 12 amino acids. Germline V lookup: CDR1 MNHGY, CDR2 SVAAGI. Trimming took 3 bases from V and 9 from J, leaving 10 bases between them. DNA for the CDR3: TGTGCCAGCAGTTACAATGCGGGGACGCAGTATTTT. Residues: CASSYNAGTQYF.

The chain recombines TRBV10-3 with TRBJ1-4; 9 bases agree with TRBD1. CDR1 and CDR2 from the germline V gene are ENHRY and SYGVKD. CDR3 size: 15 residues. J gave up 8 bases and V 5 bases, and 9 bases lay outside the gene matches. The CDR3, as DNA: TGTGCCATCAGTCGAGAAGGGACAGGGTACGAAAAACTGTTTTTT. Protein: CAISREGTGYEKLFF.

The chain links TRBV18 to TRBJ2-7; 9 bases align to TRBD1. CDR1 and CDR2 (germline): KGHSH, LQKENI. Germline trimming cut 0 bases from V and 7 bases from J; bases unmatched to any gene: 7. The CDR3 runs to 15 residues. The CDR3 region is CASSPPAGQGREQYF. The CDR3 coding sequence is TGTGCCAGCTCACCACCGGCCGGACAGGGGAGAGAGCAGTACTTC.

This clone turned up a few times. DNA for the CDR3: TGTGCCAGCAGTGGACTCGAGACTCGTTCCTACGAGCAGTACTTC. Its translation: CASSGLETRSYEQYF. The chain carries TRBV2 and TRBJ2-7; D not resolved. V lost 4 bases, J lost 1 base, and 14 bases lay in between. This CDR3 is 15 amino acids long. Germline CDR1 and CDR2: SNHLY and FYNNEI. Together with reference TRBV2 and TRBJ2-7, the CDR3 gives the full variable domain: EPEVTQTPSHQVTQMGQEVILRCVPISNHLYFYWYRQILGQKVEFLVSFYNNEISEKSEIFDDQFSVERPDGSNFTLKIRSTKLEDSAMYFCASSGLETRSYEQYFGPGTRLTVT.

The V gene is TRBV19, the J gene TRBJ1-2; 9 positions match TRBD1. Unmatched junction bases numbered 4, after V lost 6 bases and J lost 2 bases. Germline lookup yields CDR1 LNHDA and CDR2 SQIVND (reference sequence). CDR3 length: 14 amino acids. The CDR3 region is CASSSGTGNYGYTF. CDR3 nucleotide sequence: TGTGCCAGTAGCTCCGGGACAGGGAACTATGGCTACACCTTC.

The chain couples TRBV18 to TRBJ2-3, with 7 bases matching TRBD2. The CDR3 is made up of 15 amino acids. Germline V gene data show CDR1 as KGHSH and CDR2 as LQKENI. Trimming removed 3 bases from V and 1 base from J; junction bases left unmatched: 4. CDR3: CASSPGGVGTDTQYF. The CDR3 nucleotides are TGTGCCAGCTCACCGGGGGGGGTTGGCACAGATACGCAGTATTTT.

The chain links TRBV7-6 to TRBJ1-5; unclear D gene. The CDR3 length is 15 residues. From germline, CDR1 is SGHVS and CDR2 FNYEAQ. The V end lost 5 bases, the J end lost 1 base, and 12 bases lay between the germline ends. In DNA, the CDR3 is TGTGCCAGCAGCGTCGACTCTACAAGCAATCAGCCCCAGCATTTT. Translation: CASSVDSTSNQPQHF.

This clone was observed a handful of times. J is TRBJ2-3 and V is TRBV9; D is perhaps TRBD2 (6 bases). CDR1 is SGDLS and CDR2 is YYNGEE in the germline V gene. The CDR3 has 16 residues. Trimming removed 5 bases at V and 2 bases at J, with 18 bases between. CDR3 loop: CASSEGWSSATDTQYF. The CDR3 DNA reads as TGTGCCAGCAGTGAGGGGTGGTCTAGCGCCACAGATACGCAGTATTTT.

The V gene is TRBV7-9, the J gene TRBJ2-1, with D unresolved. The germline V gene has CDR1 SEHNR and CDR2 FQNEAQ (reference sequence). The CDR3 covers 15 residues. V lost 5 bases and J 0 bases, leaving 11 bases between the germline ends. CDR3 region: CASSEAISSYNEQFF. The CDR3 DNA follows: TGTGCCAGCAGCGAGGCAATTAGCTCCTACAATGAGCAGTTCTTC.

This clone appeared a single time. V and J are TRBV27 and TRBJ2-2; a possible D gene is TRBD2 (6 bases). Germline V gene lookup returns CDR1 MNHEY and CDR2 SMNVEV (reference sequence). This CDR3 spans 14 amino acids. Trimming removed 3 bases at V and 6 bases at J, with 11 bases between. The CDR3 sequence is CASSFRTTAGELFF. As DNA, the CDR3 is TGTGCCAGCAGTTTCCGGACTACGGCCGGGGAGCTGTTTTTT.

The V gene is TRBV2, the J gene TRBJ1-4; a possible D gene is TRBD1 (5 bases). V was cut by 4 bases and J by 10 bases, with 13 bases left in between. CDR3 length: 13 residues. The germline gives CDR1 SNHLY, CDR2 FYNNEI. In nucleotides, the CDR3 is TGTGCCAGCAGTGTGGGGCAGGGTGGAAAACTGTTTTTT. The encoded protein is CASSVGQGGKLFF.

The CDR3 DNA reads as TGTGCCAGCAGTGAACTTTGGCCGAACTCCTACGAGCAGTACTTC. Encoded protein: CASSELWPNSYEQYF. The rearrangement joins TRBV2 to TRBJ2-7; no clear D. Per the germline V gene, CDR1 is SNHLY and CDR2 is FYNNEI. V was trimmed by 2 bases and J by 0 bases, leaving 11 bases between them. The length of the CDR3 is 15 residues.

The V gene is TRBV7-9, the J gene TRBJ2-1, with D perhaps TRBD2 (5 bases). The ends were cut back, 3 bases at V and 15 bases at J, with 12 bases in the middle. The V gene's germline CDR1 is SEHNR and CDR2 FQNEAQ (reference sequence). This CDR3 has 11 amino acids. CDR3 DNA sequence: TGTGCCAGCAGCTTTGAGGGTAGAGGGTTCTTC. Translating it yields CASSFEGRGFF.

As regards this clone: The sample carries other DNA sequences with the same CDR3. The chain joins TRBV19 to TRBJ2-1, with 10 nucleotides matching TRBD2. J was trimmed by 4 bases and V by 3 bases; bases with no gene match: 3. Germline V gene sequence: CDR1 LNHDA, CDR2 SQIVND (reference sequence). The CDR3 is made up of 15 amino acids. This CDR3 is CASSITSGAYNEQFF. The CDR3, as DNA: TGTGCCAGTAGTATTACTAGCGGGGCTTACAATGAGCAGTTCTTC.

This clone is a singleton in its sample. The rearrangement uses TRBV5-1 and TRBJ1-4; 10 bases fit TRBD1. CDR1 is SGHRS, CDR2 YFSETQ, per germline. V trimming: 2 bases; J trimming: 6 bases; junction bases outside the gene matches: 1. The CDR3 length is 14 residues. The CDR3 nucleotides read TGCGCCAGCAGCTTCGGACAGGGGGATGAAAAACTGTTTTTT. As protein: CASSFGQGDEKLFF. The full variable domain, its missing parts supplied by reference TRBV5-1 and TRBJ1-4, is KAGVTQTPRYLIKTRGQQVTLSCSPISGHRSVSWYQQTPGQGLQFLFEYFSETQRNKGNFPGRFSGRQFSNSRSEMNVSTLELGDSALYLCASSFGQGDEKLFFGSGTQLSVL.

For the CDR3, the DNA is TGTGCCAGCAGTTACTCGGGAGGAGATACGCAGTATTTT. It encodes CASSYSGGDTQYF. The chain has TRBV6-5 and TRBJ2-3; possibly TRBD2 for D (6 bases). Germline V gene lookup returns CDR1 MNHEY and CDR2 SVGAGI. The CDR3 spans 13 residues. V shed 0 bases and J shed 5 bases, with 6 bases lying between them.

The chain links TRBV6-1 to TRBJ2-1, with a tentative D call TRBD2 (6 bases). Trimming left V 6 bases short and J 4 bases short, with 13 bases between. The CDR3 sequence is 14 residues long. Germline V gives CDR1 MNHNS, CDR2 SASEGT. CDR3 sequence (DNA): TGTGCCAGCAGGATGGACTATAATTACAATGAGCAGTTCTTC. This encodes CASRMDYNYNEQFF.

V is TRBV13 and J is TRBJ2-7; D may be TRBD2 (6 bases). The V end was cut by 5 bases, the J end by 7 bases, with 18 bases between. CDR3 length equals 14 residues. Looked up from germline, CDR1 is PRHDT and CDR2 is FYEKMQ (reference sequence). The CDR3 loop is CASSRGTPKQEQYF. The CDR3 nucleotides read TGTGCCAGCAGCCGCGGGACTCCCAAGCAGGAGCAGTACTTC.

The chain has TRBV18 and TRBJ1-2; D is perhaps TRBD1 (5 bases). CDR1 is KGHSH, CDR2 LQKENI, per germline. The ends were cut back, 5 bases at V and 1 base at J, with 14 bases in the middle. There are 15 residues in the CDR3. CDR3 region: CASSVEGVGNYGYTF. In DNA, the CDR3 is TGTGCCAGCTCAGTTGAAGGGGTCGGTAACTATGGCTACACCTTC.